These 21 T cell receptor beta chains were all obtained from the same sample, sequenced in a study of a mutant IDH1 vaccine in newly diagnosed glioma. Time point of the sample: week 35, safety follow-up. Doses consisted of 300 ug of mutant IDH1 20-mer peptide each, paired with topical imiquimod. The data were produced by immunoSEQ multiplex PCR, yet TCRdb's version contains in-frame clones alone and is incomplete. In the table there are tens of thousands of clones, roughly four fifths of which are singletons. These receptors' targets are unknown. Sequenced here: PBMCs, sampled from a glioma patient whose treatment included an IDH1 peptide vaccine. The receptors originated from a man aged 35 to 55 with glioma.

The gene calls are TRBV29-1 and TRBJ2-6; TRBD1 matches at 7 bases. This CDR3 has 16 amino acids. J lost 0 bases, V lost 6 bases, and 8 bases had no gene match. Germline CDR1 and CDR2: SQVTM and ANQGSEA. CDR3 amino acids: CSVGQATSSGANVLTF. The CDR3 bases are TGCAGCGTCGGACAGGCTACCAGCTCTGGGGCCAACGTCCTGACTTTC.

The J gene is TRBJ2-2, the V gene TRBV7-2; 10 bases line up with TRBD1. V was pared by 4 bases and J by 3 bases, with 2 bases of the junction left unmatched. The germline gives CDR1 SGHTA, CDR2 FQGNSA. The CDR3 is 15 amino acids. The CDR3 here is CASSSGQGDTGELFF. Here the CDR3 DNA reads TGTGCCAGCAGCTCAGGACAGGGGGACACCGGGGAGCTGTTTTTT.

The CDR3 here is CASGELGSSQETQYF. CDR3 in DNA: TGTGCCAGTGGGGAGTTGGGGTCGAGTCAAGAGACCCAGTACTTC. The chain combines TRBV19 with TRBJ2-5, with a possible D match to TRBD2 (5 bases). CDR1 is LNHDA, CDR2 SQIVND, per germline (reference sequence). CDR3 length: 15 amino acids. V lost 8 bases and J lost 2, with 18 bases in between.

This chain uses TRBV30 with TRBJ2-2; 13 bases agree with TRBD2. Germline V gives CDR1 GTSNPN, CDR2 SVGIG (reference sequence). CDR3 length equals 20 residues. The ends lost 0 bases at V and 2 bases at J; junction bases unmatched: 12. The CDR3 is CAWSVLRTSGSAVNTGELFF. The DNA for the CDR3 is TGTGCCTGGAGTGTACTGAGGACTAGCGGGAGCGCGGTTAACACCGGGGAGCTGTTTTTT.

This clone has more than one count but fewer than ten. The chain carries TRBV5-5 and TRBJ1-2, with D hard to call. Trimming took off 0 bases at V and 0 bases at J, with 9 bases between the two ends. The CDR3 has 15 amino acids. Germline assignment: CDR1 SGHKS and CDR2 YYEKEE (reference sequence). CDR3 in amino acids: CASSLDPLSNYGYTF. In DNA form, the CDR3 reads TGTGCCAGCAGCTTGGACCCTCTTTCTAACTATGGCTACACCTTC. Full variable domain (remainder filled in from reference TRBV5-5 and TRBJ1-2): DAGVTQSPTHLIKTRGQQVTLRCSPISGHKSVSWYQQVLGQGPQFIFQYYEKEERGRGNFPDRFSARQFPNYSSELNVNALLLGDSALYLCASSLDPLSNYGYTFGSGTRLTVV.

The V gene is TRBV5-8, the J gene TRBJ1-4; no reliable D call. The V end lost 0 bases, the J end lost 5 bases, and 11 bases lay between the germline ends. The germline V gene encodes CDR1 SGHTS and CDR2 YDEGEE. CDR3 length: 15 amino acids. Here the CDR3 DNA reads TGTGCCAGCAGCTTGGGCGCATATGACAATGAAAAACTGTTTTTT. This codes for CASSLGAYDNEKLFF.

The V gene is TRBV30, the J gene TRBJ2-1; maybe TRBD1 (5 bases). The V gene lost 0 bases and the J gene lost 5 bases, with 8 bases spanning the gap. Germline values: CDR1 GTSNPN, CDR2 SVGIG (reference sequence). The CDR3 runs 13 residues. This CDR3 reads CAWSVLGDNEQFF. CDR3 DNA sequence: TGTGCCTGGAGTGTTTTAGGGGACAATGAGCAGTTCTTC.

J is TRBJ2-7 and V is TRBV6-6; 7 bases fit TRBD1. The V gene's germline CDR1 is MNHNY and CDR2 SVGAGI (reference sequence). This CDR3 is built from 13 residues. V trimming: 6 bases; J trimming: 4 bases; junction bases outside the gene matches: 6. The CDR3 nucleotides are TGTGCCAGCAGCCCCGGGACAGCATACGAGCAGTACTTC. It yields the protein CASSPGTAYEQYF.

This sequence joins TRBV6-5 and TRBJ2-5; 12 positions match TRBD1. Germline trimming cut 5 bases from V and 14 bases from J; bases unmatched to any gene: 6. The CDR3 has 12 residues. Germline CDR1 reads MNHEY; CDR2 reads SVGAGI. The CDR3 is CASSTGQGALYF. CDR3 bases: TGTGCCAGCAGTACGGGACAGGGGGCGCTTTACTTC.

This sequence joins TRBV7-2 and TRBJ1-1; D is perhaps TRBD1 (6 bases). The CDR3 totals 14 residues. The germline CDR1 and CDR2 sequences are SGHTA and FQGNSA. With 5 bases removed from V and 11 bases from J, the gap between germline ends came to 21 bases. The CDR3 spells CASSVTYRDQGAFF. Here the CDR3 DNA reads TGTGCCAGCAGCGTAACGTACAGGGATCAAGGTGCTTTCTTT.

The V gene is TRBV19, the J gene TRBJ2-4; D is uncertain. Trimming stripped 4 bases from V and 0 bases from J, with 7 bases between. The CDR3 is 14 residues long. Germline-derived CDR1 and CDR2 are LNHDA and SQIVND (reference sequence). The CDR3 reads CASSTDLAKNIQYF. The CDR3 DNA reads TGTGCCAGTAGTACAGACCTAGCCAAAAACATTCAGTACTTC.

The chain has TRBV4-1 and TRBJ1-5, with 7 bases lining up with TRBD1. The V gene's germline CDR1 is MGHRA and CDR2 YSYEKL. The CDR3 consists of 16 residues. The junction had 4 bases not matched to a gene; V was cut back by 1 base and J by 1 base. Written as DNA, the CDR3 is TGCGCCAGCAGCCAAGGACAGGGATCGAGCAATCAGCCCCAGCATTTT. Translation: CASSQGQGSSNQPQHF.

The V and J genes are TRBV25-1 and TRBJ2-1; TRBD2 might be the D (5 bases). This CDR3 has 15 amino acids. V was trimmed by 6 bases and J by 1 base, leaving 13 bases between them. CDR1 and CDR2 (germline): MGHDK, SYGVNS. CDR3 sequence: CASRADLTSYNEQFF. In DNA, the CDR3 is TGTGCCAGCAGGGCGGACTTGACTTCCTACAATGAGCAGTTCTTC.

The chain has TRBV18 and TRBJ1-3, with 7 positions matching TRBD1. The CDR3 contains 16 residues. Germline V CDR1 and CDR2: KGHSH, LQKENI. After removal of 1 base from V and 3 bases from J, the junction contained 6 bases not matched to a gene. The CDR3 here is CASSPRTGEVGNTIYF. In DNA form, the CDR3 reads TGTGCCAGCTCACCACGGACAGGAGAGGTTGGAAACACCATATATTTT.

V is TRBV29-1 and J is TRBJ1-2; the match to TRBD1 covers 8 bases. Germline trimming cut 7 bases from V and 6 bases from J; bases unmatched to any gene: 10. CDR1 and CDR2 (germline): SQVTM, ANQGSEA. The CDR3 has 13 residues. CDR3 sequence: CSADGQGTNGYTF. The CDR3 bases are TGCAGCGCTGACGGACAGGGTACGAATGGCTACACCTTC.

This clone showed up just once. The chain joins TRBV30 to TRBJ2-7; possible D gene TRBD1, 5 bases. Trimming left V 3 bases short and J 2 bases short, with 14 bases between. The CDR3 contains 14 residues. Looked up from germline, CDR1 is GTSNPN and CDR2 is SVGIG (reference sequence). CDR3 DNA: TGTGCCTGGAGAAGAACAGGCGGCGCCTACGAGCAGTACTTC. It codes for CAWRRTGGAYEQYF.

The J gene is TRBJ2-1, the V gene TRBV13; D is uncertain. This CDR3 has 14 amino acids. The V gene's germline CDR1 is PRHDT and CDR2 FYEKMQ (reference sequence). V gave up 6 bases and J gave up 2 bases, with 11 bases separating them. CDR3 nucleotide sequence: TGTGCCAGCAGTCGTCCCGGCCCCTACAATGAGCAGTTCTTC. Its protein product is CASSRPGPYNEQFF. The full variable domain, completed using reference TRBV13 and TRBJ2-1, is AAGVIQSPRHLIKEKRETATLKCYPIPRHDTVYWYQQGPGQDPQFLISFYEKMQSDKGSIPDRFSAQQFSDYHSELNMSSLELGDSALYFCASSRPGPYNEQFFGPGTRLTVL.

The rearrangement uses TRBV9 and TRBJ2-1, with 8 positions matching TRBD2. Trimming at V came to 0 bases and at J to 7 bases, leaving 12 bases not matched to a gene. Germline V gene data show CDR1 as SGDLS and CDR2 as YYNGEE. The CDR3 has 17 amino acids. The CDR3 DNA reads TGTGCCAGCAGCGTAGCCCCACTAGCGGTTTCGGATAATGAGCAGTTCTTC. The encoded protein is CASSVAPLAVSDNEQFF.

Here the CDR3 reads CASSLGQGRTSNQPQHF. CDR3 coding DNA: TGTGCCAGCTCATTAGGACAGGGACGTACTAGCAATCAGCCCCAGCATTTT. This sequence joins TRBV18 and TRBJ1-5, with 8 bases identical to TRBD1. The junction had 9 bases not matched to a gene; V was cut back by 5 bases and J by 0 bases. The length of the CDR3 is 17 residues. Germline V gene data show CDR1 as KGHSH and CDR2 as LQKENI.

CDR3 DNA sequence: TGTGCCAGCAGCCAAGACCCGACAATGAACACTGAAGCTTTCTTT. It translates to CASSQDPTMNTEAFF. This chain uses TRBV4-2 with TRBJ1-1, with unresolved D. The germline CDR1 and CDR2 sequences are LGHNA and YNFKEQ. Trimming cost V 0 bases and J 0 bases, with 8 bases left between them. This CDR3 has 15 amino acids.

This clone has only one observation. The CDR3 region is CASSVQTGNQPQHF. In DNA form, the CDR3 reads TGTGCCAGCAGTGTTCAAACGGGGAATCAGCCCCAGCATTTT. This chain connects TRBV6-1 to TRBJ1-5; D ambiguous. CDR3 size: 14 residues. CDR1 is MNHNS, CDR2 SASEGT, per germline. Trimming stripped 4 bases from V and 4 bases from J, with 11 bases between.